The clone carrying this T cell receptor beta chain was recorded a few times. What it binds is unknown. Trimming took 7 bases from V and 7 from J; bases not matched to a gene: 19. Germline CDR1 is SQVTM and CDR2 is ANQGSEA. CDR3 length equals 17 residues. MiXCR was run by TCRdb on the RT-PCR reads, yielding one entry per CDR3 protein. In the table there are over 150,000 distinct CDR3 sequences, 13% to 15% of which are singletons. The data stem from a study of response to subunit inactivated influenza vaccine. Whole-study results and caveats: Few new T cells, the authors suggested, are recruited by each seasonal influenza vaccination.

The receptor's source is a man in his fifties who received an inactivated influenza vaccine. Sequenced here: CD8+ T cells sorted from PBMCs, sampled 5 to 6 days after vaccination. The J gene is TRBJ2-3, the V gene TRBV29-1; 11 nucleotides align to TRBD2. CDR3 sequence: CSADRSGRAPGGHTQYF. The CDR3 DNA reads TGCAGCGCCGATCGTAGCGGGAGGGCCCCCGGTGGGCATACGCAGTATTTT.